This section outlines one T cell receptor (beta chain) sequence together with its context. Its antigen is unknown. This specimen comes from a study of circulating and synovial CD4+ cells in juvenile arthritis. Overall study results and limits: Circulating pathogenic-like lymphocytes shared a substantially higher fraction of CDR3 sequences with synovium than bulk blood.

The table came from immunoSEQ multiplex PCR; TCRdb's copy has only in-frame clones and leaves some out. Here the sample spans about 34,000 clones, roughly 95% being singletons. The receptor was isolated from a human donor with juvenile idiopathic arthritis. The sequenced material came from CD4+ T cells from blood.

DNA of the CDR3: TGTGCCAGCAGCTTAGTGGGGACTGACTCTGGAAACACCATATATTTT. It codes for CASSLVGTDSGNTIYF. The chain carries TRBV7-2 and TRBJ1-3; perhaps TRBD1 as D (5 bases). The ends were cut back, 1 base at V and 0 bases at J, with 10 bases in the middle. The CDR3 has 16 amino acids. In germline, CDR1 is SGHTA, CDR2 FQGNSA.